This T cell receptor (beta chain) comes out of a study of radiation and T cells in renal cell carcinoma. V trimming: 6 bases; J trimming: 5 bases; junction bases outside the gene matches: 13. Germline V lookup: CDR1 MNHNS, CDR2 SASEGT. This CDR3 has 15 amino acids. Some clones are missing from TCRdb's copy, which holds only in-frame ones; the method was immunoSEQ multiplex PCR. The data show about 14,000 clones, about 56% seen once. Study-wide findings and caveats: Only small tumor regions of roughly 0.96 g were sampled. Compared with controls, irradiated tumors showed greater TCR clonality.

A word on this clone: Its antigen is undetermined.

Documented treatment: treatment-naive control, cytoreductive nephrectomy. Clear cell pathology was present in this patient's renal cell carcinoma. Control tumor donors were several females and 10 to 12 males, median age approximately 58 years. This chain connects TRBV6-1 to TRBJ2-7, with 7 bases lining up with TRBD1. This clonotype was obtained from a man aged 50 to 59 with renal cell carcinoma. The sequencing here drew on tumor tissue, taken from a patient whose treatment was nephrectomy without radiotherapy. The CDR3 DNA reads as TGTGCCAGCAGCGAATTGACAGGGTTGGGTGACGAGCAGTACTTC. The encoded protein is CASSELTGLGDEQYF.